Shown below are 8 T cell receptor beta chains from a single sample sequenced in a study of graft-versus-host responses after intestinal transplantation. Assay: immunoSEQ multiplex PCR; the TCRdb copy retains only in-frame clones and omits some. Among 90,000 to 150,000 clones listed, 90% to 95% were seen once. These TCRs' antigens remain unknown. This material consisted of unstimulated CD4+ T cells sorted from spleen or lymph node cells, taken before intestinal transplant. The source of these receptors is a human donor who received an intestinal transplant.

This chain uses TRBV28 with TRBJ1-3, with 7 bases lining up with TRBD1. The CDR3 is 16 amino acids. The germline V gene has CDR1 MDHEN and CDR2 SYDVKM. V gave up 3 bases and J gave up 0 bases; unmatched junction bases: 5. CDR3 sequence (DNA): TGTGCCAGCAGTTTGTGGCGACAGGGCTCTGGAAACACCATATATTTT. Translating it yields CASSLWRQGSGNTIYF.

The genes are TRBV25-1 and TRBJ2-5; D gene unclear. CDR3 size: 13 residues. The V and J ends lost 1 base and 4 bases respectively, with 7 bases between them. The germline CDR1 and CDR2 sequences are MGHDK and SYGVNS. CDR3 protein: CASSEWQGETQYF. In DNA, the CDR3 is TGTGCCAGCAGTGAATGGCAAGGAGAGACCCAGTACTTC.

The chain has TRBV5-1 and TRBJ2-5; D uncertain. Trimming pared 7 bases from V and 0 bases from J, leaving 4 bases between. The CDR3 totals 11 residues. From germline, CDR1 is SGHRS and CDR2 YFSETQ. CDR3 sequence: CASSYQETQYF. The CDR3 nucleotides read TGCGCCAGCTCGTACCAAGAGACCCAGTACTTC.

The sample holds a few counts of this clone. The chain joins TRBV19 to TRBJ1-3; no clear D gene. The V gene's germline CDR1 is LNHDA and CDR2 SQIVND (reference sequence). CDR3 length: 14 residues. With 6 bases removed from V and 0 bases from J, the gap between germline ends came to 9 bases. CDR3 residues: CASRVKGSGNTIYF. DNA for the CDR3: TGTGCCAGTAGAGTTAAGGGCTCTGGAAACACCATATATTTT. Full variable domain (outside the CDR3, taken from reference TRBV19 and TRBJ1-3): DGGITQSPKYLFRKEGQNVTLSCEQNLNHDAMYWYRQDPGQGLRLIYYSQIVNDFQKGDIAEGYSVSREKKESFPLTVTSAQKNPTAFYLCASRVKGSGNTIYFGEGSWLTVV.

As to this clone: A junction boundary mismatches the germline segment, possibly from a read error. The chain recombines TRBV6-1 with TRBJ2-1; 8 bases align to TRBD2. Germline lookup yields CDR1 MNHNS and CDR2 SASEGT. This CDR3 is built from 15 residues. CDR3 sequence reads: CVSSGGTSGNNEQFF. As DNA, the CDR3 is TGTGTCAGCAGTGGAGGAACTAGCGGTAACAATGAGCAGTTCTTC.

The V gene is TRBV7-2, the J gene TRBJ1-2; 10 bases agree with TRBD1. The junction had 2 bases not matched to a gene; V was cut back by 1 base and J by 6 bases. The CDR3 sequence is 14 residues long. CDR1 and CDR2 from the germline V gene are SGHTA and FQGNSA. CDR3 in DNA: TGTGCCAGCAGCTTAGGACAGGGGGCCAATGGCTACACCTTC. Its translation is CASSLGQGANGYTF.

This rearrangement joins TRBV6-1 to TRBJ2-7; 8 positions agree with TRBD2. There are 12 residues in the CDR3. The V gene's germline CDR1 is MNHNS and CDR2 SASEGT. V was clipped by 6 bases and J by 2 bases; unmatched bases: 0. In DNA, the CDR3 is TGTGCCAGCAGGGGACTAGCCTACGAGCAGTACTTC. Its translation: CASRGLAYEQYF.

This rearrangement joins TRBV6-1 to TRBJ2-7, with 7 nucleotides matching TRBD1. The ends lost 6 bases at V and 2 bases at J; junction bases unmatched: 13. The CDR3 spans 16 residues. CDR1 is MNHNS and CDR2 is SASEGT in the germline V gene. The CDR3 coding sequence is TGTGCCAGCAGAGAAACCGTGAGGGGACAGACCTACGAGCAGTACTTC. Translation: CASRETVRGQTYEQYF.